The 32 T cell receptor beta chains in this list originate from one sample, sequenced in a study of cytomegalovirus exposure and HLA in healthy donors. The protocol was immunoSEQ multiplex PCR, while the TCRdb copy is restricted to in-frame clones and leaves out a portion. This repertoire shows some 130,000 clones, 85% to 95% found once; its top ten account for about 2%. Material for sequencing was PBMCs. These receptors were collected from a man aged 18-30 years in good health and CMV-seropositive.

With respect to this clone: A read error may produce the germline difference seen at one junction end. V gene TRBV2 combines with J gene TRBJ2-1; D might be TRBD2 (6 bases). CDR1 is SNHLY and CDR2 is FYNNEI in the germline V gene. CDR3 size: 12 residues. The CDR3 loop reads CASSNRDFPFLF. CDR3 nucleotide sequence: TGTGCCAGCAGCAACCGGGACTTTCCCTTTCTCTTC.

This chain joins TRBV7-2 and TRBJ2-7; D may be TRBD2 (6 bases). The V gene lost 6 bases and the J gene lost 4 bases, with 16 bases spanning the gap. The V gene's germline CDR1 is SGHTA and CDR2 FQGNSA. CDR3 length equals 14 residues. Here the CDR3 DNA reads TGTGCCAGCAGGAGAGGTGGGACTCTTTACGAGCAGTACTTC. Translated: CASRRGGTLYEQYF.

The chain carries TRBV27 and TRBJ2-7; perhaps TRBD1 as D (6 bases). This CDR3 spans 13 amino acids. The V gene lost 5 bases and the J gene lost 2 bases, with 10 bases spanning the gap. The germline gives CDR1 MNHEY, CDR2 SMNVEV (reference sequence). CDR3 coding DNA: TGTGCCAGCAGTATGGGGGCGGCCTACGAGCAGTACTTC. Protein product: CASSMGAAYEQYF.

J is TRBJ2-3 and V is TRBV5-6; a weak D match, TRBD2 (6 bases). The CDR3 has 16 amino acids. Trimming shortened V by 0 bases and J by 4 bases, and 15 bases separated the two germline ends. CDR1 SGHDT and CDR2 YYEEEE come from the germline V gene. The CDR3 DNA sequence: TGTGCCAGCAGCTTGGCGGGACGGAGGGATCCAGATACGCAGTATTTT. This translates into CASSLAGRRDPDTQYF.

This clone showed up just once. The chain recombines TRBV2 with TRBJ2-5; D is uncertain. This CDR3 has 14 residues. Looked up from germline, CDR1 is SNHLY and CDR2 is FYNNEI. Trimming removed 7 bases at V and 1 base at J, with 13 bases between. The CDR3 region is CASTVLHPQETQYF. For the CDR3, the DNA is TGTGCCAGCACCGTACTTCACCCCCAAGAGACCCAGTACTTC.

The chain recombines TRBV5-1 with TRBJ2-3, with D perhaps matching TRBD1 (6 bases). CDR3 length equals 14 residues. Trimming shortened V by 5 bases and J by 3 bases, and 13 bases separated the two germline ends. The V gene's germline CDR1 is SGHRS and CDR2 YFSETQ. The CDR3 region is CASRGERGTDTQYF. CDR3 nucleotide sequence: TGCGCCAGCAGGGGTGAGAGGGGGACAGATACGCAGTATTTT.

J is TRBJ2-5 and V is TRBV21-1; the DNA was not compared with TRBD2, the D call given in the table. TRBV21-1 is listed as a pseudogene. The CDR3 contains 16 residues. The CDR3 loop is CASSTASGGEGETQYF. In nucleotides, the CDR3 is TGTGCCAGCAGCACAGCTAGCGGGGGGGAAGGAGAGACCCAGTACTTC.

CDR3 sequence (DNA): TGTGCCAGCAGTGAACCCAAGGGTAGCGGTGGGGGGGATACGCAGTATTTT. Its protein product is CASSEPKGSGGGDTQYF. J is TRBJ2-3 and V is TRBV2, with a possible D match to TRBD2 (6 bases). This CDR3 has 17 amino acids. V shed 2 bases and J shed 6 bases, with 21 bases lying between them. From germline, CDR1 is SNHLY and CDR2 FYNNEI.

CDR3 sequence (DNA): TGTGCCAGCAGTTTAGGCCGAGAGACCCAGTACTTC. This translates into CASSLGRETQYF. The genes are TRBV27 and TRBJ2-5; D ambiguous. Germline V gene lookup returns CDR1 MNHEY and CDR2 SMNVEV (reference sequence). The V end lost 2 bases, the J end lost 4 bases, and 5 bases lay between the germline ends. The CDR3 runs 12 residues.

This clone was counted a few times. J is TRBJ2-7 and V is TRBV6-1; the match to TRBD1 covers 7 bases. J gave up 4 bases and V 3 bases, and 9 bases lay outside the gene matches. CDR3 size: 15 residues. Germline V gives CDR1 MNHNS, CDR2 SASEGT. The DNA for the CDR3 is TGTGCCAGCAGTGATCCCAGGACAGGTTGGTACGAGCAGTACTTC. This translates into CASSDPRTGWYEQYF.

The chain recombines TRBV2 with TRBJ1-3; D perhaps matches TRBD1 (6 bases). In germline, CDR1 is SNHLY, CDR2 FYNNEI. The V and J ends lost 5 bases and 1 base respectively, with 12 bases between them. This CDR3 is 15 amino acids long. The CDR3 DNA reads TGTGCCAGCAGTACGGACAGCCAGTCTGGAAACACCATATATTTT. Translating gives CASSTDSQSGNTIYF.

The CDR3 DNA follows: TGTGCCTGGGACGCCGGGGTTGGGATAGATACGCAGTATTTT. Protein product: CAWDAGVGIDTQYF. V is TRBV30 and J is TRBJ2-3; TRBD2 might be the D (5 bases). The CDR3 runs to 14 residues. V lost 5 bases, J lost 5 bases, and 17 bases lay in between. Germline V gene sequence: CDR1 GTSNPN, CDR2 SVGIG (reference sequence). The entire variable domain, with the rest obtained from reference TRBV30 and TRBJ2-3, is as follows: SQTIHQWPATLVQPVGSPLSLECTVEGTSNPNLYWYRQAAGRGLQLLFYSVGIGQISSEVPQNLSASRPQDRQFILSSKKLLLSDSGFYLCAWDAGVGIDTQYFGPGTRLTVL.

The CDR3 DNA reads TGTGCCAGCAGCTTAAGGCGACAGGGGGCGTTTTTTGGCTACACCTTC. It encodes CASSLRRQGAFFGYTF. The chain is built from TRBV13 and TRBJ1-2; 10 nucleotides match TRBD1. Germline V lookup: CDR1 PRHDT, CDR2 FYEKMQ (reference sequence). Losses at the gene ends were 2 bases for V and 7 bases for J; bases not matched to a gene: 10. This CDR3 is built from 16 residues. The whole variable domain, filled in from reference TRBV13 and TRBJ1-2, reads AAGVIQSPRHLIKEKRETATLKCYPIPRHDTVYWYQQGPGQDPQFLISFYEKMQSDKGSIPDRFSAQQFSDYHSELNMSSLELGDSALYFCASSLRRQGAFFGYTFGSGTRLTVV.

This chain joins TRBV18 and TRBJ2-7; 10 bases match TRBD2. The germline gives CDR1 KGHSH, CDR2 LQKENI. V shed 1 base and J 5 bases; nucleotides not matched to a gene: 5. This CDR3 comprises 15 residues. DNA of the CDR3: TGTGCCAGCTCACCACGGCTAGCGGGAGAAAACGAGCAGTACTTC. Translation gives CASSPRLAGENEQYF.

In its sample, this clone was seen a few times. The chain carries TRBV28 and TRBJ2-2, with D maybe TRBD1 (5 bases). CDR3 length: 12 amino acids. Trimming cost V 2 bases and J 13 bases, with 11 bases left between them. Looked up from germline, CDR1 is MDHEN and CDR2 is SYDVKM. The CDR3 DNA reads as TGTGCCAGCAGTTTAAGGAGTCAGGGGCTGTTTTTT. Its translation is CASSLRSQGLFF.

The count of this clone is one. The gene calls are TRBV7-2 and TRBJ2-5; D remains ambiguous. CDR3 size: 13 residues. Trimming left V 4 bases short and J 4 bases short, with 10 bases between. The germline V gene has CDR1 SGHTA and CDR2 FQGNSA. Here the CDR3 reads CASSSSRRETQYF. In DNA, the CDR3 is TGTGCCAGCAGCTCGTCCAGGCGAGAGACCCAGTACTTC.

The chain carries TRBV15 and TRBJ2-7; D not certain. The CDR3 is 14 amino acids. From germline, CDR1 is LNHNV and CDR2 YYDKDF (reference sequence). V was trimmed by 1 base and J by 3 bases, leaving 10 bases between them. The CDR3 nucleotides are TGTGCCACCAGCAGAGTTAAAACGGGCTACGAGCAGTACTTC. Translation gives CATSRVKTGYEQYF.

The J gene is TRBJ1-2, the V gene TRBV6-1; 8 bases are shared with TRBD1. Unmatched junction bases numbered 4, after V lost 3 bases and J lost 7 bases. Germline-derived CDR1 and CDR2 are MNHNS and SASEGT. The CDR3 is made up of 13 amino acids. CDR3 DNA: TGTGCCAGCAGTGACAGGGGGCTTGGTGGCTACACCTTC. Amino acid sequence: CASSDRGLGGYTF.

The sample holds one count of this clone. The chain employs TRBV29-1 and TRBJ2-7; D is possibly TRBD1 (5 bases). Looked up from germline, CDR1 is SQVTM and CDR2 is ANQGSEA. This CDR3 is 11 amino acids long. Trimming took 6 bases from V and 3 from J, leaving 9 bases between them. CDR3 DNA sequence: TGCAGCGTGGACAATAACTACGAGCAGTACTTC. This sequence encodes CSVDNNYEQYF.

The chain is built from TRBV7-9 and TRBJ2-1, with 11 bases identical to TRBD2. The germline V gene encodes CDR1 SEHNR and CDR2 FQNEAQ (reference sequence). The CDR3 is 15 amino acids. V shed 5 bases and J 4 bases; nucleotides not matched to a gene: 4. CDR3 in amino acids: CASSVGLAGYNEQFF. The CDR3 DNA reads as TGTGCCAGCAGCGTCGGACTAGCGGGTTACAATGAGCAGTTCTTC.

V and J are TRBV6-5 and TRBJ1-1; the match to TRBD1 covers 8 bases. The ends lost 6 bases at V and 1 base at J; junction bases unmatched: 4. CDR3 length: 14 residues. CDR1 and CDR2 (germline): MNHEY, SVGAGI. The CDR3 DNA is TGTGCCAGCAGCCTGGGACAGGCGAACACTGAAGCTTTCTTT. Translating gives CASSLGQANTEAFF.

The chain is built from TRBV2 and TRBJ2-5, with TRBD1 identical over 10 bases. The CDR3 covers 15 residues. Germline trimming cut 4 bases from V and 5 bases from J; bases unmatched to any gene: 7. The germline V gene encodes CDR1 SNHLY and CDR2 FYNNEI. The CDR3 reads CASSGGTGVGETQYF. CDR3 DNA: TGTGCCAGCAGTGGCGGGACAGGGGTTGGGGAGACCCAGTACTTC.

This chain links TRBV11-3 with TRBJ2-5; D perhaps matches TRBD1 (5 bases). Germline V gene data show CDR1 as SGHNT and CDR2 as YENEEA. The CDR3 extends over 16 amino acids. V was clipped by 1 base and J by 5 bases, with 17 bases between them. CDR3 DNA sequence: TGTGCCAGCAGCTTAGGAGGCGGCTCCAGGGCGGAGACCCAGTACTTC. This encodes CASSLGGGSRAETQYF.

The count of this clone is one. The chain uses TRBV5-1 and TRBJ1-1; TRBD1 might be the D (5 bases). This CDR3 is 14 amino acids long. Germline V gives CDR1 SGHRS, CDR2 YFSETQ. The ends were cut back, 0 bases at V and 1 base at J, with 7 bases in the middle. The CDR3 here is CASSLDRSNTEAFF. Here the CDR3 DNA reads TGCGCCAGCAGCTTGGACAGGTCGAACACTGAAGCTTTCTTT.

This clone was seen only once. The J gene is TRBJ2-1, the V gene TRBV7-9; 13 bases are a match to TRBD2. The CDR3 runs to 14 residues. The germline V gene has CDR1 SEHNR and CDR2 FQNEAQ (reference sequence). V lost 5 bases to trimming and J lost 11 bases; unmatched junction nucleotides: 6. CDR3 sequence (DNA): TGTGCCAGCAGCCCGGGACTAGCGGGACTCCAGCAGTTCTTC. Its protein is CASSPGLAGLQQFF.

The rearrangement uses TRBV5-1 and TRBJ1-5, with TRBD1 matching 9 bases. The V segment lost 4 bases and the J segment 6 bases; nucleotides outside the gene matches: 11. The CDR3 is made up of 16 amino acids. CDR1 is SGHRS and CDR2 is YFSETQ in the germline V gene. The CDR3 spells CASSITPGQGGQPQHF. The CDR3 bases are TGCGCCAGCAGCATAACTCCGGGACAGGGAGGTCAGCCCCAGCATTTT.

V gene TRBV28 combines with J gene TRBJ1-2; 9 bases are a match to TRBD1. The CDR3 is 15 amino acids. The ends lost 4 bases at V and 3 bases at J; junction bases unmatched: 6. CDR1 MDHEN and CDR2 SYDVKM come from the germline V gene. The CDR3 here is CASSSPGQGDYGYTF. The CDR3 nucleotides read TGTGCCAGCAGTTCACCGGGACAGGGAGACTATGGCTACACCTTC.

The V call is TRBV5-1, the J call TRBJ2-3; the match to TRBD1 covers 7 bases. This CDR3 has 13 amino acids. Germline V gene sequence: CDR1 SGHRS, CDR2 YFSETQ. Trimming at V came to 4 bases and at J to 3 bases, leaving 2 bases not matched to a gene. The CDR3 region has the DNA TGCGCCAGCAGCGCACAGGGGACAGATACGCAGTATTTT. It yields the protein CASSAQGTDTQYF.

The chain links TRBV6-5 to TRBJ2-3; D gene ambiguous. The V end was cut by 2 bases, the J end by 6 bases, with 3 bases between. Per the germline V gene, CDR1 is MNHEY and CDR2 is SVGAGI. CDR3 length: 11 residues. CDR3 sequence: CASSYLDTQYF. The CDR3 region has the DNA TGTGCCAGCAGTTACCTGGATACGCAGTATTTT.

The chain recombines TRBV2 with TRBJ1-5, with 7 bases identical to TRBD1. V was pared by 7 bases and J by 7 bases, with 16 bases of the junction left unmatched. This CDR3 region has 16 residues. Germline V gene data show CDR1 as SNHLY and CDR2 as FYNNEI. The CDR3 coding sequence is TGTGCCAGCACTGGGGAAGGGGGCTGGCGGGACCAGCCCCAGCATTTT. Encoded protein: CASTGEGGWRDQPQHF.

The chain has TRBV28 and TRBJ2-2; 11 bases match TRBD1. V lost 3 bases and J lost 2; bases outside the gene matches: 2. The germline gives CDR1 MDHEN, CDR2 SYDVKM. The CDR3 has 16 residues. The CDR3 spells CASSFGQGANTGELFF. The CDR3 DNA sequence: TGTGCCAGCAGTTTTGGACAGGGGGCTAACACCGGGGAGCTGTTTTTT.

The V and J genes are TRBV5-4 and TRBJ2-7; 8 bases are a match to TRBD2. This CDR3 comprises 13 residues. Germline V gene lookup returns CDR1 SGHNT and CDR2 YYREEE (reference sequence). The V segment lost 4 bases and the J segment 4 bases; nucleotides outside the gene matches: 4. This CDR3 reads CASSEGLVYEQYF. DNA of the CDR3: TGTGCCAGCAGCGAGGGACTAGTTTACGAGCAGTACTTC. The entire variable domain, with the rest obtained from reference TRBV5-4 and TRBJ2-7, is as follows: ETGVTQSPTHLIKTRGQQVTLRCSSQSGHNTVSWYQQALGQGPQFIFQYYREEENGRGNFPPRFSGLQFPNYSSELNVNALELDDSALYLCASSEGLVYEQYFGPGTRLTVT.